Below, one T cell receptor beta chain is given with its context. This specimen belongs to a study of OX40 agonist ivuxolimab in advanced cancers. CDR3 size: 15 residues. Trimming cost V 2 bases and J 2 bases, with 11 bases left between them. Looked up from germline, CDR1 is MNHNS and CDR2 is SASEGT. The table came from immunoSEQ multiplex PCR; TCRdb's copy has only in-frame clones and leaves some out. The repertoire includes 40,000 or so clones, 88% of them detected once, and around an eighth sits in the top ten. This receptor was identified in an adult with an advanced solid tumor such as melanoma, head and neck, liver or kidney cancer. The rearrangement joins TRBV6-1 to TRBJ2-3; the D is unclear. The sequenced sample was CD4+ or CD8+ T cells sorted from blood, obtained in a trial of the OX40 agonist ivuxolimab. CDR3 nucleotide sequence: TGTGCCAGCAGTGAAAGAGCAGTTTACACAGATACGCAGTATTTT. It encodes CASSERAVYTDTQYF.